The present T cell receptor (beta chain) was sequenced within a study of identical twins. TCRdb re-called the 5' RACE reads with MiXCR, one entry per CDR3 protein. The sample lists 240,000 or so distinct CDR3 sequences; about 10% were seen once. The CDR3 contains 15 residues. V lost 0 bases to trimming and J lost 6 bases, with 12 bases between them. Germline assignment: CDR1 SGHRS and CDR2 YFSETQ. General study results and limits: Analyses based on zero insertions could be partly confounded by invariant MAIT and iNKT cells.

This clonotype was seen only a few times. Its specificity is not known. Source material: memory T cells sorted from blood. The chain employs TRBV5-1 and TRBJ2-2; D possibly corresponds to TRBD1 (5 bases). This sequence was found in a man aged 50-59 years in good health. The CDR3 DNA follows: TGCGCCAGCAGCTTGGATGGCAGGGCATCCGGGGAGCTGTTTTTT. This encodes CASSLDGRASGELFF.